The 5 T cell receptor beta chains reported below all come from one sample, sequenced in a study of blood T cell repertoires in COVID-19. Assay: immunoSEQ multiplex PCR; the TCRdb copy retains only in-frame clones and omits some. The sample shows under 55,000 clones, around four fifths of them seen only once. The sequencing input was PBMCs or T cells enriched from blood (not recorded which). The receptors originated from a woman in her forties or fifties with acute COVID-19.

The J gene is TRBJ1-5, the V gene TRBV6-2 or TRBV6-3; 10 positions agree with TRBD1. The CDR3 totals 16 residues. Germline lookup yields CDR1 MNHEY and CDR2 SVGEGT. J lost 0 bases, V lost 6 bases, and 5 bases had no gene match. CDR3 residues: CASSPRQGASNQPQHF. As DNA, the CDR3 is TGTGCCAGCAGCCCTAGACAGGGGGCTAGCAATCAGCCCCAGCATTTT.

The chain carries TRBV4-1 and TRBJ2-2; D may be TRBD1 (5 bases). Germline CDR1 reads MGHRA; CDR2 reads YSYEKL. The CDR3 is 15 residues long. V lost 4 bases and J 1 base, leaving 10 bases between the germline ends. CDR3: CASSPAQGNTGELFF. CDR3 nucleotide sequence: TGCGCCAGCAGCCCCGCGCAGGGGAACACCGGGGAGCTGTTTTTT.

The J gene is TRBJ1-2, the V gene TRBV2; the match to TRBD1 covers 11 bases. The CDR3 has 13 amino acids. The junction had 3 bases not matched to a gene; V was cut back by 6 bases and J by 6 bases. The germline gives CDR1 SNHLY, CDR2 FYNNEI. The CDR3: CASSRDRGDGYTF. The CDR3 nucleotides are TGTGCCAGCAGCCGGGACAGGGGGGATGGCTACACCTTC.

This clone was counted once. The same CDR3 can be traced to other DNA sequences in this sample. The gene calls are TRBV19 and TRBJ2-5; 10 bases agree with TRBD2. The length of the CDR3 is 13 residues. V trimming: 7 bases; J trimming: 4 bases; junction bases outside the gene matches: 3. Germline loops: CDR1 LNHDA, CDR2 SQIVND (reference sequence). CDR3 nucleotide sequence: TGTGCCAGTACCAGGACTAGCGGAGAGACCCAGTACTTC. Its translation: CASTRTSGETQYF.

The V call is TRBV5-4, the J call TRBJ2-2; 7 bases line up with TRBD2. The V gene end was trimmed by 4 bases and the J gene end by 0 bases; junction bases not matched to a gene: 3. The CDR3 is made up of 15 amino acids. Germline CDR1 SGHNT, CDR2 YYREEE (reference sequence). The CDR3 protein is CASSGGGTNTGELFF. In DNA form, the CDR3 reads TGTGCCAGCAGCGGCGGGGGAACGAACACCGGGGAGCTGTTTTTT. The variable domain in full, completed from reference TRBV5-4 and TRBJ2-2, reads ETGVTQSPTHLIKTRGQQVTLRCSSQSGHNTVSWYQQALGQGPQFIFQYYREEENGRGNFPPRFSGLQFPNYSSELNVNALELDDSALYLCASSGGGTNTGELFFGEGSRLTVL.